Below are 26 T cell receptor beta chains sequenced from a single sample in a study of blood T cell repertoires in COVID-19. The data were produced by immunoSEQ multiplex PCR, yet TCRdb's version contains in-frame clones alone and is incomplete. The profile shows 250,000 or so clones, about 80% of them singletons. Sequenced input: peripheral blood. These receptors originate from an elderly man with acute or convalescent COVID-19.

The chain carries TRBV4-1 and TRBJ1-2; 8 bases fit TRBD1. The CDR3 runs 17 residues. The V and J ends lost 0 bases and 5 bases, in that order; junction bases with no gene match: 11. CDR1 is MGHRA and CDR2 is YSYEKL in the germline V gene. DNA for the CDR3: TGCGCCAGCAGCCAAGACTCTTACAGGGGGGCGGTGTATGGCTACACCTTC. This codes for CASSQDSYRGAVYGYTF.

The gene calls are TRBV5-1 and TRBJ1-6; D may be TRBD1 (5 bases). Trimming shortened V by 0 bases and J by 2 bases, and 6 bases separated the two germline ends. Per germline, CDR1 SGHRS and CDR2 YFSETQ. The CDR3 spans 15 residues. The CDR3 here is CASSLDRPYNSPLHF. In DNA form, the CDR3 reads TGCGCCAGCAGCTTGGACAGGCCCTATAATTCACCCCTCCACTTT.

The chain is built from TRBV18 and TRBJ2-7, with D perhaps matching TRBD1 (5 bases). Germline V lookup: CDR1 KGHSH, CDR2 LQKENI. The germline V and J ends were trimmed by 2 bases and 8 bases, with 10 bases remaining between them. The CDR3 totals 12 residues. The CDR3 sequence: CASSPKGKQQYF. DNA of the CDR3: TGTGCCAGCTCACCAAAGGGGAAGCAGCAGTACTTC.

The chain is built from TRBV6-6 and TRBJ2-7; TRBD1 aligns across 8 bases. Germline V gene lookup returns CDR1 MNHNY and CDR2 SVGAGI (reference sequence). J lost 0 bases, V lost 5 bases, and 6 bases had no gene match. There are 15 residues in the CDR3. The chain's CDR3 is CASSPRTGYSYEQYF. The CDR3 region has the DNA TGTGCCAGCAGTCCCCGGACAGGGTACTCCTACGAGCAGTACTTC.

The chain's CDR3 is CASSPPRSGQSYEQYF. CDR3 DNA: TGTGCCAGCTCACCACCGAGAAGCGGGCAGTCCTACGAGCAGTACTTC. The chain recombines TRBV18 with TRBJ2-7, with D perhaps TRBD2 (6 bases). Germline assignment: CDR1 KGHSH and CDR2 LQKENI. The CDR3 is 16 residues long. V was trimmed by 0 bases and J by 1 base, leaving 13 bases between them.

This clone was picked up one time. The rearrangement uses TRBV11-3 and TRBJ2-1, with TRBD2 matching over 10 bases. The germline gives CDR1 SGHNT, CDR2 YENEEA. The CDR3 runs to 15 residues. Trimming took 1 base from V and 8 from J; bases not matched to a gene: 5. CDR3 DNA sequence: TGTGCCAGCAGCTTAGTTTCTAGCGGGAGACATGAGCAGTTCTTC. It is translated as CASSLVSSGRHEQFF.

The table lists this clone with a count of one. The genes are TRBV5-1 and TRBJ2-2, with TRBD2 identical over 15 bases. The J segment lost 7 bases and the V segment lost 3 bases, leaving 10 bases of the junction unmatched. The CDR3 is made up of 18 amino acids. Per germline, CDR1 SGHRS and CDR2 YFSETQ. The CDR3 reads CASSSGLAGGPFDGELFF. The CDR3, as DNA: TGCGCCAGCAGCTCCGGACTAGCGGGAGGGCCTTTTGACGGGGAGCTGTTTTTT.

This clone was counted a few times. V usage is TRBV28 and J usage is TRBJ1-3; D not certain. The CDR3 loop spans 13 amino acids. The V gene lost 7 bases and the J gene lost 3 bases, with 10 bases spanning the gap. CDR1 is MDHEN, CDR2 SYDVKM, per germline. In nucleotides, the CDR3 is TGTGCCAGCACCCCAGTTGGTGGAAACACCATATATTTT. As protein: CASTPVGGNTIYF.

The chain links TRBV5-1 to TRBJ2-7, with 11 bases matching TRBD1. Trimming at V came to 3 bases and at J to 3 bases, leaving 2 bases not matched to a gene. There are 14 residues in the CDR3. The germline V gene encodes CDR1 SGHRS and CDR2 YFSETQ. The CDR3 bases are TGCGCCAGCAGCTCCGGGACAGGGGGCTACGAGCAGTACTTC. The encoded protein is CASSSGTGGYEQYF.

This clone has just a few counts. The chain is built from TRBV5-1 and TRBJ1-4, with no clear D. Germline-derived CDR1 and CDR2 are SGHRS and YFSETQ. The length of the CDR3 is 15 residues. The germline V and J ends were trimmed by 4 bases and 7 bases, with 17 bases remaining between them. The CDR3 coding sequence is TGCGCCAGCAGCCCCTCCGGGGAGCCGAGTGAAAAACTGTTTTTT. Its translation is CASSPSGEPSEKLFF.

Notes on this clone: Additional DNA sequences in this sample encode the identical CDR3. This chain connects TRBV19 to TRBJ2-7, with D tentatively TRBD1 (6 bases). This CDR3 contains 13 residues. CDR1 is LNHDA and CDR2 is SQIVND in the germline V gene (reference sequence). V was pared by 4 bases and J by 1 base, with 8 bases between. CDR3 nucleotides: TGTGCCAGTAGTACCCAGGGGTCCTACGAGCAGTACTTC. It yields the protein CASSTQGSYEQYF.

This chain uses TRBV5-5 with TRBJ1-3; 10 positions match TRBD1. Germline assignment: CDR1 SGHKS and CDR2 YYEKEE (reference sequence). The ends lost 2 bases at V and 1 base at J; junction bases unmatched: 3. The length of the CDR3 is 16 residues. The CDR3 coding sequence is TGTGCCAGCAGCTTCGGACAGGGGGTGTCTGGAAACACCATATATTTT. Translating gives CASSFGQGVSGNTIYF. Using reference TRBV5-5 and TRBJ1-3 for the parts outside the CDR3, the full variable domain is DAGVTQSPTHLIKTRGQQVTLRCSPISGHKSVSWYQQVLGQGPQFIFQYYEKEERGRGNFPDRFSARQFPNYSSELNVNALLLGDSALYLCASSFGQGVSGNTIYFGEGSWLTVV.

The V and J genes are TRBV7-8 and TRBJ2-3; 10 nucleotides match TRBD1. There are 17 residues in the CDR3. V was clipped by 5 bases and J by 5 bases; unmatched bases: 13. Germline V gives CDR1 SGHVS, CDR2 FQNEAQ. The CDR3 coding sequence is TGTGCCAGCAGCACCATACCTCCGGGACAGGGGAAAGATACGCAGTATTTT. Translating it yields CASSTIPPGQGKDTQYF.

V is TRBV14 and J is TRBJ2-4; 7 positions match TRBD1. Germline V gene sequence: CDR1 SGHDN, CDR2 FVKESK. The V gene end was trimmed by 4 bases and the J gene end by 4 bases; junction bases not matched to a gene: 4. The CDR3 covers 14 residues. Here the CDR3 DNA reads TGTGCCAGCAGCCCTTGGACAGGAAAAAACATTCAGTACTTC. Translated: CASSPWTGKNIQYF.

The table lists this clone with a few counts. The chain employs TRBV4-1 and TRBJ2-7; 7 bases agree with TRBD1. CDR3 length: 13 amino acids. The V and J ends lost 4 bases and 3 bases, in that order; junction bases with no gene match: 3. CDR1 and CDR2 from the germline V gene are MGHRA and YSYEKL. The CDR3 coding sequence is TGCGCCAGCAGCCCGGGGACAGACTACGAGCAGTACTTC. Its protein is CASSPGTDYEQYF.

CDR3 in DNA: TGTGCCAGTAGTCCTCTAGCGGGGGGGTTCAATGAGCAGTTCTTC. Protein: CASSPLAGGFNEQFF. The chain couples TRBV19 to TRBJ2-1, with 12 bases that match TRBD2. The length of the CDR3 is 15 residues. With V trimmed by 5 bases and J by 6 bases, 5 bases remained unmatched. Germline V gene data show CDR1 as LNHDA and CDR2 as SQIVND (reference sequence).

The CDR3, as DNA: TGTGCCAGTAGTCAAAATCCGGGACAGCCTAATGAAAAACTGTTTTTT. Translated: CASSQNPGQPNEKLFF. The gene calls are TRBV19 and TRBJ1-4; 7 bases match TRBD1. CDR3 size: 16 residues. Germline V gene sequence: CDR1 LNHDA, CDR2 SQIVND (reference sequence). V gave up 5 bases and J gave up 3 bases; unmatched junction bases: 9. The complete variable domain, with remaining parts taken from reference TRBV19 and TRBJ1-4, reads DGGITQSPKYLFRKEGQNVTLSCEQNLNHDAMYWYRQDPGQGLRLIYYSQIVNDFQKGDIAEGYSVSREKKESFPLTVTSAQKNPTAFYLCASSQNPGQPNEKLFFGSGTQLSVL.

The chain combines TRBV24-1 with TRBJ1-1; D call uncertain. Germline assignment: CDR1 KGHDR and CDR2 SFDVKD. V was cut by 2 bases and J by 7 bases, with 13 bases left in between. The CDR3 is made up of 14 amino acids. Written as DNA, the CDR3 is TGTGCCACCAGTGATTCAACCCGACGGAGTGAAGCTTTCTTT. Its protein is CATSDSTRRSEAFF.

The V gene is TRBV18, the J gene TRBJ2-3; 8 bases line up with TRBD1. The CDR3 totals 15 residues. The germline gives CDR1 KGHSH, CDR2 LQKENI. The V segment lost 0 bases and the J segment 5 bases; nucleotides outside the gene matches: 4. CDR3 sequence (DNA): TGTGCCAGCTCACCACCGAGCAGGGGGCTAGATACGCAGTATTTT. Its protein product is CASSPPSRGLDTQYF.

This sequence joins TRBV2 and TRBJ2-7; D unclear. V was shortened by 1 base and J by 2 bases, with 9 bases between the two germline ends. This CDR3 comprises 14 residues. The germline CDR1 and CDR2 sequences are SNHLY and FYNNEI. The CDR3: CASSEEVRTYEQYF. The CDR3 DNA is TGTGCCAGCAGTGAAGAGGTGAGGACCTACGAGCAGTACTTC.

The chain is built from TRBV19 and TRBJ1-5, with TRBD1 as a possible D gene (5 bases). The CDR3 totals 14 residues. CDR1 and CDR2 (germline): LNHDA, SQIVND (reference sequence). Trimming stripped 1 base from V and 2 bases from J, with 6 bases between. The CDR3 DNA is TGTGCCAGTAGTATAGGCAGGGGCAATCAGCCCCAGCATTTT. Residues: CASSIGRGNQPQHF.

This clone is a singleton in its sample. Here the CDR3 reads CSASSGGTQYF. In nucleotides, the CDR3 is TGCAGTGCTAGCAGCGGTGGGACGCAGTATTTT. This chain links TRBV20-1 with TRBJ2-3, with TRBD2 as a possible D gene (5 bases). Trimming stripped 3 bases from V and 9 bases from J, with 10 bases between. Per the germline V gene, CDR1 is DFQATT and CDR2 is SNEGSKA (reference sequence). The length of the CDR3 is 11 residues.

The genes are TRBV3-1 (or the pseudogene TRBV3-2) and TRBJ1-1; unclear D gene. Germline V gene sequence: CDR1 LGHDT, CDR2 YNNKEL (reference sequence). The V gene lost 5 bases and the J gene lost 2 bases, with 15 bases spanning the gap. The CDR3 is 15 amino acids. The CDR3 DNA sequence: TGTGCCAGCAGCTCCCGCCGTCTAGGCAACACTGAAGCTTTCTTT. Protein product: CASSSRRLGNTEAFF.

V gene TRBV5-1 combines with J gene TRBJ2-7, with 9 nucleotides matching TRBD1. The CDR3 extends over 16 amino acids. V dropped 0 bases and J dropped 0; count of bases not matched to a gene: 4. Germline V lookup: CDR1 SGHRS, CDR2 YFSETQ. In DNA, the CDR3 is TGCGCCAGCAGCTTGGTTGGGACAGGGAGCTCCTACGAGCAGTACTTC. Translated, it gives CASSLVGTGSSYEQYF. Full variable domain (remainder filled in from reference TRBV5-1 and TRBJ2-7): KAGVTQTPRYLIKTRGQQVTLSCSPISGHRSVSWYQQTPGQGLQFLFEYFSETQRNKGNFPGRFSGRQFSNSRSEMNVSTLELGDSALYLCASSLVGTGSSYEQYFGPGTRLTVT.

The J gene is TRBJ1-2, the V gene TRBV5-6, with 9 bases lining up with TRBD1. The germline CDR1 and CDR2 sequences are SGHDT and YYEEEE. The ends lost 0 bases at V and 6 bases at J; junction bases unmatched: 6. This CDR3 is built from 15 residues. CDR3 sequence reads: CASSLGGTGFDGYTF. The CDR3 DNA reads TGTGCCAGCAGCTTGGGGGGGACAGGGTTCGATGGCTACACCTTC.

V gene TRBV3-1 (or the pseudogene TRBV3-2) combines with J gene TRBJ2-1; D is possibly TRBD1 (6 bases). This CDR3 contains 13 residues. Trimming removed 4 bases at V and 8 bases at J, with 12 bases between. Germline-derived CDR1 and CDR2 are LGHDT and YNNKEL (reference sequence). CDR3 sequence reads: CASSRIQGYEQFF. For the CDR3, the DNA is TGTGCCAGCAGCCGAATACAGGGCTATGAGCAGTTCTTC.